Following are 15 T cell receptor beta chains from one sample sequenced in a study of blood T cell repertoires in COVID-19. Profiling relied on immunoSEQ multiplex PCR, and the TCRdb table lists in-frame clones only, not all of them. The sample contains fewer than 250,000 clones, nearly 95% of which appear only once. Sequenced material: peripheral blood. The source is a man aged 25 to 40 with COVID-19, enrolled during active disease.

This chain connects TRBV23-1 to TRBJ1-2; a possible D gene is TRBD1 (6 bases). TRBV23-1 is reported as an ORF; its role is uncertain. Deletions cut 2 bases from V and 4 bases from J, with 11 bases between. The CDR3 contains 14 residues. The CDR3 loop reads CASSQRQGTYGYTF. Here the CDR3 DNA reads TGCGCCAGCAGTCAACGCCAGGGGACCTATGGCTACACCTTC.

The rearrangement joins TRBV9 to TRBJ1-2; perhaps TRBD1 as D (6 bases). Germline CDR1 and CDR2: SGDLS and YYNGEE. The V end was cut by 0 bases, the J end by 4 bases, with 16 bases between. This CDR3 is 16 amino acids long. CDR3 loop: CASSVVTQGMSYGYTF. As DNA, the CDR3 is TGTGCCAGCAGCGTAGTTACCCAGGGGATGAGCTATGGCTACACCTTC. The full variable domain, its missing parts supplied by reference TRBV9 and TRBJ1-2, is DSGVTQTPKHLITATGQRVTLRCSPRSGDLSVYWYQQSLDQGLQFLIQYYNGEERAKGNILERFSAQQFPDLHSELNLSSLELGDSALYFCASSVVTQGMSYGYTFGSGTRLTVV.

In regard to this clone: An end of the junction does not agree with germline; a read error may underlie this. The chain employs TRBV9 and TRBJ1-1, with a weak D call TRBD1 (6 bases). The CDR3 runs 13 residues. Germline CDR1 reads SGDLS; CDR2 reads YYNGEE. CDR3 sequence: CASSVGGGSEAFF. The CDR3 coding sequence is TGTGCCAGCAGCGTGGGAGGGGGGTCTGAGGCTTTCTTT.

The CDR3 coding sequence is TGTGCCATCAGTGAGTCTCGTACTAGCACAGATACGCAGTATTTT. Protein product: CAISESRTSTDTQYF. The chain joins TRBV10-3 to TRBJ2-3; D unclear. CDR1 and CDR2 from the germline V gene are ENHRY and SYGVKD. The CDR3 covers 15 residues. The V gene lost 0 bases and the J gene lost 0 bases, with 7 bases spanning the gap.

The chain uses TRBV12-3 or TRBV12-4 and TRBJ2-5, with TRBD1 as a possible D gene (5 bases). V was cut by 3 bases and J by 5 bases, with 10 bases left in between. The CDR3 runs 13 residues. CDR3 sequence reads: CASSFGAGETQYF. CDR3 coding DNA: TGTGCCAGCAGTTTCGGCGCAGGGGAGACCCAGTACTTC.

The rearrangement uses TRBV7-3 and TRBJ1-2; the D gene is possibly TRBD1 (6 bases). The CDR3 contains 14 residues. V was clipped by 5 bases and J by 7 bases, with 17 bases between them. Germline CDR1 reads SGHTA; CDR2 reads FQGTGA. The CDR3 sequence is CASSPYRESGGYTF. The CDR3 DNA follows: TGTGCCAGCAGCCCTTACAGGGAGTCAGGTGGCTACACCTTC. Full variable domain (outside the CDR3, taken from reference TRBV7-3 and TRBJ1-2): GAGVSQTPSNKVTEKGKYVELRCDPISGHTALYWYRQSLGQGPEFLIYFQGTGAADDSGLPNDRFFAVRPEGSVSTLKIQRTERGDSAVYLCASSPYRESGGYTFGSGTRLTVV.

This clone was picked up a small number of times. CDR3 sequence: CASSIDHFGGTDGYTF. The CDR3 bases are TGTGCCAGTAGTATAGATCATTTTGGGGGGACGGACGGCTACACCTTC. The rearrangement joins TRBV19 to TRBJ1-2, with D possibly being TRBD1 (5 bases). The CDR3 has 16 amino acids. Germline V gene sequence: CDR1 LNHDA, CDR2 SQIVND (reference sequence). Trimming removed 0 bases at V and 8 bases at J, with 19 bases between. Complete variable domain (other parts from reference TRBV19 and TRBJ1-2): DGGITQSPKYLFRKEGQNVTLSCEQNLNHDAMYWYRQDPGQGLRLIYYSQIVNDFQKGDIAEGYSVSREKKESFPLTVTSAQKNPTAFYLCASSIDHFGGTDGYTFGSGTRLTVV.

The rearrangement links TRBV28 to TRBJ2-2; 9 positions agree with TRBD1. Germline lookup yields CDR1 MDHEN and CDR2 SYDVKM. This CDR3 has 18 residues. V dropped 6 bases and J dropped 4; count of bases not matched to a gene: 15. CDR3 nucleotide sequence: TGTGCCAGCAGAGACTGGCCGCGACAGGGGGATTTCACCGGGGAGCTGTTTTTT. Translating it yields CASRDWPRQGDFTGELFF.

V is TRBV13 and J is TRBJ2-7, with 8 bases fitting TRBD1. The length of the CDR3 is 14 residues. V was clipped by 4 bases and J by 2 bases; unmatched bases: 4. Per germline, CDR1 PRHDT and CDR2 FYEKMQ (reference sequence). The chain's CDR3 is CASSWDRPPYEQYF. The CDR3, as DNA: TGTGCCAGCAGCTGGGACAGGCCTCCCTACGAGCAGTACTTC.

This clone occurred once. This sequence joins TRBV18 and TRBJ2-3; 8 bases line up with TRBD1. The ends lost 5 bases at V and 1 base at J; junction bases unmatched: 8. This CDR3 region has 16 residues. Germline V gives CDR1 KGHSH, CDR2 LQKENI. This chain's CDR3 is CASSTYQGAGTDTQYF. The CDR3, as DNA: TGTGCCAGCTCAACTTATCAGGGGGCGGGCACAGATACGCAGTATTTT.

This chain joins TRBV27 and TRBJ1-5; D is undetermined. This CDR3 contains 15 residues. Germline V gene sequence: CDR1 MNHEY, CDR2 SMNVEV (reference sequence). V was pared by 1 base and J by 0 bases, with 7 bases between. CDR3 nucleotide sequence: TGTGCCAGCAGTTTATTTAGCCATAGCAATCAGCCCCAGCATTTT. Translation gives CASSLFSHSNQPQHF.

The genes are TRBV5-1 and TRBJ1-3, with D possibly matching TRBD1 (5 bases). This CDR3 is 15 amino acids long. Looked up from germline, CDR1 is SGHRS and CDR2 is YFSETQ. The V end was cut by 0 bases, the J end by 2 bases, with 9 bases between. CDR3 DNA sequence: TGCGCCAGCAGCTTGGGACAGTTCCCTGGAAACACCATATATTTT. Amino acid sequence: CASSLGQFPGNTIYF.

The rearrangement uses TRBV10-2 and TRBJ1-4; D is unclear. This CDR3 contains 13 residues. CDR1 is WSHSY and CDR2 is SAAADI in the germline V gene. The V and J ends lost 0 bases and 5 bases respectively, with 4 bases between them. The CDR3 protein is CASSESGNEKLFF. As DNA, the CDR3 is TGCGCCAGCAGTGAGTCCGGGAATGAAAAACTGTTTTTT.

This clone was observed a single time. The rearrangement uses TRBV5-6 and TRBJ2-3; D gene ambiguous. There are 14 residues in the CDR3. V was shortened by 2 bases and J by 6 bases, with 13 bases between the two germline ends. The germline V gene has CDR1 SGHDT and CDR2 YYEEEE. The CDR3, as DNA: TGTGCCAGCAGCTTCAGTGGCCAACCGGATACGCAGTATTTT. It is translated as CASSFSGQPDTQYF.

This chain links TRBV6-2 or TRBV6-3 with TRBJ1-4; possible D gene TRBD1, 6 bases. V was shortened by 2 bases and J by 6 bases, with 16 bases between the two germline ends. Germline assignment: CDR1 MNHEY and CDR2 SVGEGT. The CDR3 loop spans 16 amino acids. The CDR3 region has the DNA TGTGCCAGCAGTTACGGTACAGGGATCGGAGATGAAAAACTGTTTTTT. This sequence encodes CASSYGTGIGDEKLFF.